This T cell receptor beta chain was recorded in a study of CD8+ T cells in alopecia areata (dated by TCRdb to the late 2010s). General notes on the study: Treated patients were enrolled in an open-label pilot trial of oral tofacitinib at 5 to 10 mg twice daily for moderate-to-severe alopecia areata. Patients received tofacitinib for 6 to 18 months and were then followed off drug for 6 months to check for delayed response and recurrence. In treated patients, disease severity was measured using the SALT score, which gives the percentage of scalp surface area affected. The study used high-throughput TCRbeta sequencing to examine T cell clonal expansion in alopecia areata, in both the C3H/HeJ mouse model and human patients. Human TCRbeta sequencing covered scalp tissue and sorted CD4+ and CD8+ peripheral blood T cells from patchy and totalis/universalis alopecia areata patients and healthy controls. Biopsies were taken from tofacitinib-treated patients at baseline and again at 4 and 24 weeks into treatment, and several of those patients also had a later scalp biopsy. Clonality in the scalp was compared among normal scalp (n=4), patchy alopecia areata scalp (n=8), and alopecia totalis/universalis scalp (n=8). RNA was obtained with the PAXgene miRNA kit for fixed scalp, the miRNeasy kit for PBMCs, and the RNeasy kit for mouse skin. TCRbeta CDR3 regions were amplified by immunoSEQ multiplex PCR using 35 Vbeta forward and 13 Jbeta reverse primers. What the work shows at the level of the full study, not this receptor alone: Because the treated cohort was small and had only one nonresponder, larger studies are needed to examine links between baseline CD8+ expansion and response. Unlike mouse skin, where gammadelta T cells dominate, normal human skin contains resident alphabeta T cells that get sequenced too, which complicates analysis of the scalp TCR repertoire. Tofacitinib significantly lowered scalp clonality and the number of expanded CD8+ clones among the top 100 scalp clones. Shared TCR sequences between patients were less evident than in mice, which may be partly attributable to HLA diversity in the patient population. Compared with normal scalp, lesional scalp had higher clonality and more expanded CD8+ clones, particularly in alopecia totalis/universalis, a pattern that suggests antigenic drive. Many expanded lesional clones were found to persist in scalp and blood during tofacitinib treatment, and relapse after treatment cessation may be partly explained by this persistence.

Of note for this clone: What this receptor recognizes is not known. Base qualities are missing; no much larger clone stands one base away.

Counted from cysteine to phenylalanine, this CDR3 has 15 amino acids. Left in the record is the CDR3 DNA by itself, 45 bases read in frame from the first base. The germline V gene sets CDR1 to MNHEY and CDR2 to SVGAGI. V lost 8 bases and J lost 0 bases; the stretch between them is 17 bases long. This sample's time point label indicates: 20 to 30 weeks on oral tofacitinib. The treatment or condition label corresponds to: oral pan-JAK inhibitor, 5-10 mg twice daily. Peripheral blood and lesional scalp punch biopsies were obtained from patients with alopecia areata. PBMCs were isolated by density centrifugation and stained for CD3, CD4 and CD8, after which CD4+ and CD8+ T cells were sorted on a FACSAria. Library generation was performed with the immunoSEQ multiplex PCR assay. RNA was extracted from all samples and reverse transcribed into cDNA, which served as template for TCR sequencing. SuperScript III was used to make first-strand cDNA, primed with a 2:1 mix of oligo-dT and random hexamers. A synthetic immune receptor repertoire was used to gauge amplification bias, and whatever bias remained was removed computationally. As for how the authors treated the data: After raw reads were preprocessed to remove errors, the CDR3 was defined following IMGT conventions as running from the conserved cysteine to phenylalanine. Clonality was computed by normalizing Shannon entropy by log2 of the number of productive unique TCRs and subtracting the result from 1. Whether each scalp clone was CD4 or CD8 was inferred by checking scalp TCRbeta sequences against the CD4 and CD8 repertoires from sorted blood. TCRdb stores this immuneACCESS table with in-frame sequences only. Part of the clones is absent; in the studies checked, under half of the shortfall reflects unresolved V genes, and no reason is known for the rest. V, J and clone size derive from that table, while D and trimming were established from the DNA sequence. This sample holds about 200,000 clones; about three fifths were observed only once. 5.5% of the sample belongs to the ten largest clones.

The source was CD4+ T cells sorted from blood, collected at week 24, from a patient treated with tofacitinib. The chain couples TRBV6-5 to TRBJ2-7, with a tentative D gene TRBD1 over 6 matching bases. The TCR originated in a human donor with alopecia areata. In nucleotide form, the sequence is TGTGCCAGCTCCTTCGACAGGTCCCGCTCCTACGAGCAGTACTTC. Translated, it reads CASSFDRSRSYEQYF.